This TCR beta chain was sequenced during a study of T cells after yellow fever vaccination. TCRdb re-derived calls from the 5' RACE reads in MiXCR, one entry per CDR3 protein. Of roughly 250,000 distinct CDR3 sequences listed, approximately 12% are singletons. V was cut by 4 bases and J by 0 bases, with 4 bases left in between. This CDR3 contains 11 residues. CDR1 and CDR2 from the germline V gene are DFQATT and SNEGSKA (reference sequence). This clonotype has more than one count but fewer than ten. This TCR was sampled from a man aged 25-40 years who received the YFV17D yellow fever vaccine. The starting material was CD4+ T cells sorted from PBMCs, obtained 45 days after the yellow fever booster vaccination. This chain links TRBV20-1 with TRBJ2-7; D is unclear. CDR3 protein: CSATSSYEQYF. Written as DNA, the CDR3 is TGCAGTGCTACCAGCTCCTACGAGCAGTACTTC.